These T cell receptor beta chains were read from a single sample in a study of T cells in Graves' hyperthyroidism and ophthalmopathy. TCRdb re-derived calls from the multiplex PCR reads in MiXCR, one entry per CDR3 protein. The sample lists around 340,000 distinct CDR3 sequences; roughly 21% were seen once. The sequencing input was blood. The receptors were gathered from a woman aged 45 to 65 with Graves' hyperthyroidism. The CDR3 runs from the conserved cysteine through the conserved F or W. A D gene is named only where the DNA matches it firmly. Clone sizes are given selectively: once, few, many, or a class where the clone is expanded.

v_gene: TRBV7-6; j_gene: TRBJ2-1; abundance: .; d_gene: .; CDR3nt: TGTGCCAGCAGCTTCACGGGTGGGAATGAGCAGTTCTTC; CDR3aa: CASSFTGGNEQFF
v_gene: TRBV10-3; j_gene: TRBJ1-3; abundance: few; d_gene: .; CDR3nt: TGTGCCTCCCAAGGACTGTCTGGAAACACCATATATTTT; CDR3aa: CASQGLSGNTIYF
v_gene: TRBV7-9; j_gene: TRBJ1-5; abundance: many; d_gene: .; CDR3nt: TGTGCCAGCAGCATGGATAACCCTTCAAATCAGCCCCAGCATTTT; CDR3aa: CASSMDNPSNQPQHF
v_gene: TRBV28; j_gene: TRBJ2-7; abundance: many; d_gene: .; CDR3nt: TGTGCCAGCAGTCGTATCTACGAGCAGTACTTC; CDR3aa: CASSRIYEQYF
v_gene: TRBV30; j_gene: TRBJ2-7; abundance: .; d_gene: .; CDR3nt: TGTGCCTGGAGTTCAGGGCAGCACGAGCAGTACTTC; CDR3aa: CAWSSGQHEQYF
v_gene: TRBV7-8; j_gene: TRBJ2-5; abundance: many; d_gene: TRBD2; CDR3nt: TGTGCCAGCAGCTTAAGTGGGGGACTAGCGGCCGAGACCCAGTACTTC; CDR3aa: CASSLSGGLAAETQYF
v_gene: TRBV2; j_gene: TRBJ2-2; abundance: .; d_gene: .; CDR3nt: TGTGCCAGCAGGACATTCGGGGAGCTGTTTTTT; CDR3aa: CASRTFGELFF
v_gene: TRBV3-1; j_gene: TRBJ2-4; abundance: many; d_gene: .; CDR3nt: TGTGCCAGCAGCCGGTCCCTTTCTGAGGCCAAAAACATTCAGTACTTC; CDR3aa: CASSRSLSEAKNIQYF
v_gene: TRBV28; j_gene: TRBJ2-2; abundance: many; d_gene: TRBD2; CDR3nt: TGTGCCAGCAGGGGCGGGAGTGGCACCGGGGAGCTGTTTTTT; CDR3aa: CASRGGSGTGELFF
v_gene: TRBV5-1; j_gene: TRBJ2-1; abundance: .; d_gene: .; CDR3nt: TGCGCCAGCAGCTTGCAGGCAGGGCAGAGTGAGCAGTTCTTC; CDR3aa: CASSLQAGQSEQFF
v_gene: TRBV18; j_gene: TRBJ1-1; abundance: many; d_gene: .; CDR3nt: TGTGCCAGCTCACCACATGCGAACACTGAAGCTTTCTTT; CDR3aa: CASSPHANTEAFF
v_gene: TRBV11-2; j_gene: TRBJ2-7; abundance: many; d_gene: TRBD1; CDR3nt: TGTGCCAGCAGCCCCGACAGGGGTACTGAGCAGTACTTC; CDR3aa: CASSPDRGTEQYF
v_gene: TRBV20-1; j_gene: TRBJ2-2; abundance: .; d_gene: .; CDR3nt: TGCAGTGCTAGCCCTCCCGATTTGACCGGGGAGCTGTTTTTT; CDR3aa: CSASPPDLTGELFF
v_gene: TRBV18; j_gene: TRBJ2-1; abundance: many; d_gene: .; CDR3nt: TGTGCCAGCTCACAATCGAGGGCTAGCTCCTACAATGAGCAGTTCTTC; CDR3aa: CASSQSRASSYNEQFF
v_gene: TRBV10-3; j_gene: TRBJ1-2; abundance: .; d_gene: .; CDR3nt: TGTGCCATCAGTGAGTTGGGGAGACCCTATGGCTACACCTTC; CDR3aa: CAISELGRPYGYTF
v_gene: TRBV12-3/TRBV12-4; j_gene: TRBJ2-2; abundance: many; d_gene: TRBD2; CDR3nt: TGTGCCAGCAGTTTATTAGCGGGGGCGGGGGAGCTGTTTTTT; CDR3aa: CASSLLAGAGELFF
v_gene: TRBV3-1; j_gene: TRBJ2-3; abundance: once; d_gene: TRBD1; CDR3nt: TGTGCCAGCAGCCAGCGAGAGGGGACAGGGTCTACAGATACGCAGTATTTT; CDR3aa: CASSQREGTGSTDTQYF
v_gene: TRBV4-1; j_gene: TRBJ2-3; abundance: .; d_gene: TRBD2; CDR3nt: TGCGCCAGCAGCCACGAAACTAGCGGGACAGATACGCAGTATTTT; CDR3aa: CASSHETSGTDTQYF
v_gene: TRBV12-3/TRBV12-4; j_gene: TRBJ1-1; abundance: many; d_gene: .; CDR3nt: TGTGCCAGCAGACAGGGGAACACTGAAGCTTTCTTT; CDR3aa: CASRQGNTEAFF
v_gene: TRBV6-1; j_gene: TRBJ2-5; abundance: few; d_gene: .; CDR3nt: TGTGCCAGCAGTCTACGGGACTTAGGGGGATACGAGACCCAGTACTTC; CDR3aa: CASSLRDLGGYETQYF
v_gene: TRBV12-3/TRBV12-4; j_gene: TRBJ1-1; abundance: many; d_gene: .; CDR3nt: TGTGCCAGCAGGTTAAAGCAGATGAACACTGAAGCTTTCTTT; CDR3aa: CASRLKQMNTEAFF
v_gene: TRBV12-3/TRBV12-4; j_gene: TRBJ1-5; abundance: few; d_gene: .; CDR3nt: TGTGCCAGCAGTCCCCAACAGGGAGGTCAGCCCCAGCATTTT; CDR3aa: CASSPQQGGQPQHF
v_gene: TRBV12-3/TRBV12-4; j_gene: TRBJ2-7; abundance: .; d_gene: .; CDR3nt: TGTGCCAGCAGTCGTCAGGACGTCTACGAGCAGTACTTC; CDR3aa: CASSRQDVYEQYF
v_gene: TRBV5-6; j_gene: TRBJ2-7; abundance: many; d_gene: .; CDR3nt: TGTGCCAGCAGCCCCCTACAGGGACCAGAGCAGTACTTC; CDR3aa: CASSPLQGPEQYF
v_gene: TRBV18; j_gene: TRBJ2-7; abundance: once; d_gene: TRBD2; CDR3nt: TGTGCCAGCTCACCCCCAGGACTAGCGGGGGTGAACGAGCAGTACTTC; CDR3aa: CASSPPGLAGVNEQYF
v_gene: TRBV30; j_gene: TRBJ1-2; abundance: many; d_gene: .; CDR3nt: TGTGCCTGCCCTGAGGGCTACACCTTC; CDR3aa: CACPEGYTF
v_gene: TRBV3-1; j_gene: TRBJ1-2; abundance: many; d_gene: .; CDR3nt: TGTGCCAGCAGCCATTCATATGGCTACACCTTC; CDR3aa: CASSHSYGYTF
v_gene: TRBV28; j_gene: TRBJ2-3; abundance: many; d_gene: .; CDR3nt: TGTGCCAGCAGTTCCTTAGCGTACACAGATACGCAGTATTTT; CDR3aa: CASSSLAYTDTQYF
v_gene: TRBV19; j_gene: TRBJ2-7; abundance: few; d_gene: TRBD1; CDR3nt: TGTGCCAGTAGCACAGGGGGGACAGGTACTTACGAGCAGTACTTC; CDR3aa: CASSTGGTGTYEQYF
v_gene: TRBV30; j_gene: TRBJ1-1; abundance: many; d_gene: TRBD1; CDR3nt: TGTGCCTGGTTGACAGGGACGGTTGAAGCTTTCTTT; CDR3aa: CAWLTGTVEAFF
v_gene: TRBV27; j_gene: TRBJ2-2; abundance: many; d_gene: TRBD2; CDR3nt: TGTGCCAGCAGCCGAAAAGCGGGGGCGGACACCGGGGAGCTGTTTTTT; CDR3aa: CASSRKAGADTGELFF
v_gene: TRBV2; j_gene: TRBJ2-1; abundance: many; d_gene: .; CDR3nt: TGTGCCAGCAGTGGCCCGGGCAATGAGCAGTTCTTC; CDR3aa: CASSGPGNEQFF
v_gene: TRBV12-3/TRBV12-4; j_gene: TRBJ2-2; abundance: many; d_gene: TRBD2; CDR3nt: TGTGCCAGCAGAAAAGCGGGAGACACCGGGGAGCTGTTTTTT; CDR3aa: CASRKAGDTGELFF
v_gene: TRBV3-1; j_gene: TRBJ2-1; abundance: many; d_gene: .; CDR3nt: TGTGCCAGCAGCCAAGATCGGCCGGGGGTGATCCCCTACAATGAGCAGTTCTTC; CDR3aa: CASSQDRPGVIPYNEQFF
v_gene: TRBV7-2; j_gene: TRBJ2-2; abundance: many; d_gene: .; CDR3nt: TGTGCCAGCAGCTTAGCGGCAGGGGTGGCCGGGGAGCTGTTTTTT; CDR3aa: CASSLAAGVAGELFF